This T cell receptor beta chain emerged from a study of spatial heterogeneity in lung cancer. Study-wide results and limits: Circulating ubiquitous expanded tumor TCRs were observed more frequently at resection than at follow-up.

Stated time point: sample taken at primary tumor resection. Tumor, nontumor lung or frozen PBMC supplied whole RNA, sequenced without sorting. Samples came from about 72 TRACERx patients with untreated early-stage lung cancer. Germline assignment: CDR1 SNHLY and CDR2 FYNNEI. This CDR3 contains 12 residues. V gave up 7 bases and J gave up 13 bases, with 20 bases separating them. This clonotype was recorded at least ten times. Its specificity is not known. Each TCR cDNA molecule bore a unique molecular identifier. TCRdb reprocessed the 5' RACE reads via MiXCR and lists one record per CDR3 protein. Found here are tens of thousands of distinct CDR3 sequences, 4.6% of them singletons; the top ten hold roughly 35%.

The specimen was PBMCs, collected at surgery. This receptor was identified in a male donor with early-stage non-small cell lung cancer. The V gene is TRBV2, the J gene TRBJ2-7, with D unresolved. This CDR3 is CASNDPTSSTYF. CDR3 in DNA: TGTGCCAGCAATGACCCTACGAGCAGTACTTACTTC.